Below, 18 T cell receptor beta chains from the same sample are listed, as sequenced in a study of blood T cells in healthy people across ages (dated by TCRdb to about 2015). Library method: 5' RACE. Sequenced on an Illumina HiSeq 2500. The second PCR ran for about 7 to 11 cycles and used a J-beta primer mix along with a sample-barcoded 5' primer. The raw public reads went through TCRdb reprocessing: fastp at Q25, MiXCR clone calling, in-frame beta chains kept. Each CDR3 protein appears once, grouped with its most common genes and DNA. The sample table contains under 1,100,000 distinct CDR3 sequences; only one count was recorded for approximately 25% of them. The ten top clones hold approximately 0.79% of the sample. Separately, the same data were catalogued under a study of T cells of mothers and their children.

Input material: blood. These receptors all stem from a girl aged 2-15 years in good health.

The chain couples TRBV6-5 to TRBJ2-3; D tentatively fits TRBD1 or TRBD2 (5 bases each). V gave up 3 bases and J gave up 4 bases, with 11 bases separating them. Germline CDR1 MNHEY, CDR2 SVGAGI. This CDR3 is 14 amino acids long. This chain's CDR3 is CASSYRDGSDTQYF. CDR3 bases: TGTGCCAGCAGTTATAGGGACGGGTCAGATACGCAGTATTTT.

This clonotype came up a few times. The chain uses TRBV20-1 and TRBJ2-7, with no clear D. The V gene lost 5 bases and the J gene lost 5 bases, with 10 bases spanning the gap. The CDR3 runs to 11 residues. Germline assignment: CDR1 DFQATT and CDR2 SNEGSKA (reference sequence). The CDR3 DNA follows: TGCAGTGCTGCGCTCCTCGACGAGCAGTACTTC. Its translation is CSAALLDEQYF.

V and J are TRBV12-3 or TRBV12-4 and TRBJ2-7; a weak D match, TRBD2 (5 bases). The closer fit of TRBJ2-1 to the DNA end suggests the J call may be wrong. The CDR3 sequence is 14 residues long. The CDR3 region is CASRRGSLGNEQFF. Written as DNA, the CDR3 is TGTGCCAGCCGCCGGGGAAGCCTCGGGAATGAGCAGTTCTTC.

This clonotype occurred a few times. The chain couples TRBV12-3 or TRBV12-4 to TRBJ2-1, with TRBD2 matching 8 bases. This CDR3 is 15 amino acids long. With 4 bases clipped from V and 3 bases from J, the junction kept 5 bases outside the gene matches. This CDR3 is CASSSYSGNYNEQFF. CDR3 DNA: TGTGCCAGCAGTTCGTATAGCGGGAACTACAATGAGCAGTTCTTC.

The chain has TRBV4-3 and TRBJ1-1, with D possibly TRBD1 on 5 matching bases. The germline V gene has CDR1 LGHNA and CDR2 YSLEER. The CDR3 runs 15 residues. V was pared by 3 bases and J by 1 base, with 12 bases between. CDR3: CASSHLGGWNTEAFF. The DNA for the CDR3 is TGCGCCAGCAGCCACCTTGGGGGGTGGAACACTGAAGCTTTCTTT.

The table lists this clonotype with a few counts. This sequence joins TRBV3-1 and TRBJ2-3, with a tentative D call TRBD2 (6 bases). The CDR3 has 13 residues. Trimming cost V 0 bases and J 9 bases, with 10 bases left between them. CDR1 is LGHDT, CDR2 YNNKEL, per germline (reference sequence). CDR3 DNA: TGTGCCAGCAGCCAAGACGAGGAGGGCACGCAGTATTTT. Encoded protein: CASSQDEEGTQYF.

V gene TRBV29-1 combines with J gene TRBJ2-1; 8 bases agree with TRBD2. Germline V gene lookup returns CDR1 SQVTM and CDR2 ANQGSEA. This CDR3 comprises 14 residues. Unmatched junction bases numbered 8, after V lost 1 base and J lost 9 bases. CDR3 DNA: TGCAGCGTTGAAGCCGGGAGGGCCGGTGGTGAGCAGTTCTTC. This codes for CSVEAGRAGGEQFF.

In its sample, this clonotype was seen a few times. The chain couples TRBV6-5 to TRBJ2-1, with D maybe TRBD1 (5 bases). Trimming stripped 4 bases from V and 7 bases from J, with 14 bases between. Germline-derived CDR1 and CDR2 are MNHEY and SVGAGI. The length of the CDR3 is 14 residues. CDR3 sequence (DNA): TGTGCCAGCAGTTCCCTCTGGCAGGGTAATGAGCAGTTCTTC. Translation: CASSSLWQGNEQFF.

This sequence joins TRBV20-1 and TRBJ1-4; 8 bases are shared with TRBD1. J was trimmed by 5 bases and V by 7 bases; bases with no gene match: 9. The CDR3 consists of 14 residues. The germline V gene has CDR1 DFQATT and CDR2 SNEGSKA (reference sequence). The CDR3 region is CSVPARQGNEKLFF. The CDR3 DNA reads as TGCAGTGTCCCGGCGAGACAGGGGAATGAAAAACTGTTTTTT.

This clonotype showed up just a few times. V gene TRBV20-1 combines with J gene TRBJ2-1; 9 positions agree with TRBD2. The CDR3 sequence is 14 residues long. V trimming: 2 bases; J trimming: 7 bases; junction bases outside the gene matches: 6. Germline CDR1 and CDR2: DFQATT and SNEGSKA (reference sequence). The CDR3 DNA is TGCAGTGCTAGATTTAGCGGGGGAGGGAATGAGCAGTTCTTC. This encodes CSARFSGGGNEQFF.

This chain uses TRBV20-1 with TRBJ2-5; D remains unclear. Germline V CDR1 and CDR2: DFQATT, SNEGSKA (reference sequence). V gave up 0 bases and J gave up 4 bases, with 9 bases separating them. The CDR3 totals 13 residues. The CDR3 DNA reads TGCAGTGCTAGAGATCCTTGGGGAGAGACCCAGTACTTC. Amino acids: CSARDPWGETQYF.

V is TRBV18 and J is TRBJ1-5, with 11 bases lining up with TRBD1. The CDR3 sequence is 15 residues long. The germline CDR1 and CDR2 sequences are KGHSH and LQKENI. After removal of 5 bases from V and 2 bases from J, the junction contained 2 bases not matched to a gene. The CDR3 protein is CASSGQGAGNQPQHF. The CDR3 nucleotides are TGTGCCAGCTCAGGACAGGGGGCAGGCAATCAGCCCCAGCATTTT.

The V call is TRBV29-1, the J call TRBJ2-5, with D perhaps being TRBD1 or TRBD2 (7 bases each). CDR1 and CDR2 (germline): SQVTM, ANQGSEA. V shed 3 bases and J shed 2 bases, with 13 bases lying between them. There are 14 residues in the CDR3. DNA for the CDR3: TGCAGCGTTGACGAGCGGGACAGACAAGAGACCCAGTACTTC. It codes for CSVDERDRQETQYF.

This clonotype has only a few counts. V is TRBV3-1 and J is TRBJ2-1; D is uncertain. The DNA end is a closer match to TRBJ2-7, so the J assignment may be wrong. Germline CDR1 LGHDT, CDR2 YNNKEL (reference sequence). The CDR3 sequence is 14 residues long. CDR3 coding DNA: TGTGCCAGCAGCCAAGATTACTTTCCATACGAGCAGTACTTC. It is translated as CASSQDYFPYEQYF.

The rearrangement links TRBV6-2 or TRBV6-3 to TRBJ1-6; 7 nucleotides match TRBD1. Germline V CDR1 and CDR2: MNHEY, SVGEGT. This CDR3 has 15 amino acids. Trimming removed 5 bases from V and 13 bases from J; junction bases left unmatched: 14. DNA of the CDR3: TGTGCCAGCAGTATTACAAGGGGGACAGCTTCTCCCCTCCACTTT. Amino acid sequence: CASSITRGTASPLHF.

The rearrangement links TRBV28 to TRBJ2-1; the D is unclear. V shed 3 bases and J shed 5 bases, with 8 bases lying between them. Germline V CDR1 and CDR2: MDHEN, SYDVKM. There are 13 residues in the CDR3. The CDR3 bases are TGTGCCAGCAGTTTCGGTCCCCACAATGAGCAGTTCTTC. This codes for CASSFGPHNEQFF.

This clonotype has more than one count but fewer than ten. V and J are TRBV10-3 and TRBJ2-7; 11 nucleotides agree with TRBD2. The germline V gene encodes CDR1 ENHRY and CDR2 SYGVKD. The CDR3 is made up of 15 amino acids. The junction had 5 bases not matched to a gene; V was cut back by 2 bases and J by 5 bases. The CDR3 bases are TGTGCCATCAGTGAGGAGACTAGCGGGAACCACGAGCAGTACTTC. This gives the protein CAISEETSGNHEQYF.

The rearrangement links TRBV6-4 to TRBJ2-1; TRBD2 aligns across 8 bases. There are 16 residues in the CDR3. The V gene end was trimmed by 3 bases and the J gene end by 8 bases; junction bases not matched to a gene: 12. Germline assignment: CDR1 MRHNA and CDR2 SNTAGT. The CDR3 nucleotides read TGTGCCAGCAGTGATTGGTTAGGACTAGCCGTTGATGAGCAGTTCTTC. The encoded protein is CASSDWLGLAVDEQFF.